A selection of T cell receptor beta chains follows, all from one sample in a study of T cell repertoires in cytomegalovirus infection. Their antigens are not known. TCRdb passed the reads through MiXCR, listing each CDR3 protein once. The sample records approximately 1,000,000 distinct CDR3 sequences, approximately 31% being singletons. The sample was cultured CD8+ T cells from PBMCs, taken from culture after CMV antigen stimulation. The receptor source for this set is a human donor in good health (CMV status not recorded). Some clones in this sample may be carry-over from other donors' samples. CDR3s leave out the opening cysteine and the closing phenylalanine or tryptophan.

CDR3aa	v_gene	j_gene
SARAEGSNEQY	TRBV20-1	TRBJ2-7
ASSFGTGGSGANVLT	TRBV7-9	TRBJ2-6
ASSERTDRYGYT	TRBV7-9	TRBJ1-2
ASSLAGDGTNEKLF	TRBV7-9	TRBJ1-4
ASSESITGGNSPLH	TRBV10-2	TRBJ1-6
ASSWTGAELF	TRBV6-5	TRBJ2-2
ASSSDRGKQF	TRBV7-8	TRBJ2-1
ASSGGRRDEQY	TRBV2	TRBJ2-7
SAVSGGTGELF	TRBV20-1	TRBJ2-2
ASSTGTSNTEAF	TRBV9	TRBJ1-1
ASSQDGSGDLF	TRBV4-1	TRBJ2-1
ASSIAGDSSYEQY	TRBV19	TRBJ2-7
ASQGMNTEAF	TRBV7-9	TRBJ1-1
ASSFTSGGEEQF	TRBV7-6	TRBJ2-1
ASTRGTGGIGTEAF	TRBV27	TRBJ1-1
ASSSGHKAF	TRBV7-9	TRBJ1-1
ASSPRTSGGANEQF	TRBV7-9	TRBJ2-1
ASSFVRAASEAF	TRBV5-8	TRBJ1-1
ATSPGLSTEAF	TRBV19	TRBJ1-1
ASSTIGRMNTEAF	TRBV6-5	TRBJ1-1
ASSPLGQGGQQQETQY	TRBV7-9	TRBJ2-5